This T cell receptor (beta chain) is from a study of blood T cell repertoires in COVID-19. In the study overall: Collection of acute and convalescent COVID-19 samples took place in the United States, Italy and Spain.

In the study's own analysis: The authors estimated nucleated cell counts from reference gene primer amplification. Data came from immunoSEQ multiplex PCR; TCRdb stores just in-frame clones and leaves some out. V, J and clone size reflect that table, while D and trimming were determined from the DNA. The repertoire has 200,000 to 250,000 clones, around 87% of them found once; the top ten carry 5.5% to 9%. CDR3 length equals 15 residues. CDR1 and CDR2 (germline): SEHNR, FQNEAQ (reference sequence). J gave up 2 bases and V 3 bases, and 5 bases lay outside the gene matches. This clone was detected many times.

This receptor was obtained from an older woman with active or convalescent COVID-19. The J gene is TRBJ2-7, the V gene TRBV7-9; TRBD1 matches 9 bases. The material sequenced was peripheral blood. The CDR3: CASSFGTGHPYEQYF. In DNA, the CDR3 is TGTGCCAGCAGCTTCGGGACAGGGCACCCCTACGAGCAGTACTTC.